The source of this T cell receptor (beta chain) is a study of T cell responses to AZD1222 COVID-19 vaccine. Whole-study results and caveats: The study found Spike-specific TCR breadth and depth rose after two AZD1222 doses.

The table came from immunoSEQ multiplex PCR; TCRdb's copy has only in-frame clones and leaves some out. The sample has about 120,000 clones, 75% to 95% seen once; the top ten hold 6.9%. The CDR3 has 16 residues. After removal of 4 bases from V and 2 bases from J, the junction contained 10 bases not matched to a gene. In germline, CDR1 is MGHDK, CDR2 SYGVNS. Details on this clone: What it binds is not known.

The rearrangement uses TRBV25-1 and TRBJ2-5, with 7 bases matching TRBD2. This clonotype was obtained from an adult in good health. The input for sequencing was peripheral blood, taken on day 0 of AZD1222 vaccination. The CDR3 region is CASSGAPGTNQETQYF. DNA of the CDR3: TGTGCCAGCAGTGGGGCGCCTGGGACTAATCAAGAGACCCAGTACTTC.